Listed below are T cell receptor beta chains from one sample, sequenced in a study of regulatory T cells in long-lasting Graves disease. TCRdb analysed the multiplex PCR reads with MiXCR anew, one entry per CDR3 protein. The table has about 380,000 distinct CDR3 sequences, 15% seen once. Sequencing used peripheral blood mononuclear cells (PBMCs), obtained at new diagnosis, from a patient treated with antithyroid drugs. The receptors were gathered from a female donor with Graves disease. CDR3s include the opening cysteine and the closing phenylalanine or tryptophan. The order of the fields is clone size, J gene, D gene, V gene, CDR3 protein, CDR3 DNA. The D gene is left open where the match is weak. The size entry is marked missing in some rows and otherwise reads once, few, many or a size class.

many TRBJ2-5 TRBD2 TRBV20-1 CSARDASRGQETQYF TGCAGTGCTAGAGATGCCTCGCGGGGGCAAGAGACCCAGTACTTC
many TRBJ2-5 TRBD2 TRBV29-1 CSVEVLAGVLDETQYF TGCAGCGTTGAAGTCCTAGCGGGAGTGCTCGACGAGACCCAGTACTTC
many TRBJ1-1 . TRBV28 CASSTGPQLAFF TGTGCCAGCAGTACGGGCCCCCAATTAGCTTTCTTT
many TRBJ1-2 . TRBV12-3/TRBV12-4 CASSPSLARGYGYTF TGTGCCAGCAGTCCCTCCCTGGCTAGGGGCTATGGCTACACCTTC
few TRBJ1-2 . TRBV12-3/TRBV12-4 CASSLGQPLLDGYTF TGTGCCAGCAGTTTAGGCCAGCCACTGCTGGATGGCTACACCTTC
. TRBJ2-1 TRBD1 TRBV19 CASSVGDRGPYNEQFF TGTGCCAGTAGTGTAGGGGACAGGGGGCCTTACAATGAGCAGTTCTTC
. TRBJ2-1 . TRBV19 CASSIDPSGGGGIDEQFF TGTGCCAGTAGTATAGATCCATCAGGGGGGGGGGGTATAGATGAGCAGTTCTTC
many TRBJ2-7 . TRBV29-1 CSVEDRDEQYF TGCAGCGTTGAAGATAGGGACGAGCAGTACTTC
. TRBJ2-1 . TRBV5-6 CASSLTGTYEQFF TGTGCCAGCAGCTTAACGGGTACCTACGAGCAGTTCTTC
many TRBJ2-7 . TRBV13 CASSFTNSDEQYF TGTGCCAGCAGCTTCACAAACTCGGACGAGCAGTACTTC
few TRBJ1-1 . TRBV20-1 CSAQTWGRTEAFF TGCAGTGCGCAGACATGGGGGAGGACTGAAGCTTTCTTT
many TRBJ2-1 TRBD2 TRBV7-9 CASSLTAGGSHEQFF TGTGCCAGCAGCTTAACGGCGGGAGGAAGTCATGAGCAGTTCTTC
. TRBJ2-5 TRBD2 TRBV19 CASGGARVETQYF TGTGCCAGCGGGGGGGCCCGAGTGGAGACCCAGTACTTC
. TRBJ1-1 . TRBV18 CASSPPSRGGNEAFF TGTGCCAGCTCACCACCGAGTCGAGGTGGGAATGAAGCTTTCTTT
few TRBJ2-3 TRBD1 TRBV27 CASSAGTGEIDTQYF TGTGCCAGCAGTGCCGGGACAGGGGAGATAGATACGCAGTATTTT
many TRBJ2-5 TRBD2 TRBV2 CATIAGGSRETQYF TGTGCCACCATAGCGGGAGGGTCACGGGAGACCCAGTACTTC
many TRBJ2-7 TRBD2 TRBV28 CASSFSGLAEPSYEQYF TGTGCCAGCAGTTTCTCAGGACTAGCGGAACCTTCCTACGAGCAGTACTTC